Below are 16 T cell receptor beta chains sequenced from a single sample in a study of cytomegalovirus exposure and HLA in healthy donors. PCR primers comprised 60 Vbeta and 13 Jbeta primers. Clones were sequenced by immunoSEQ multiplex PCR, and TCRdb holds only the in-frame ones, with some missing. This sample yields approximately 160,000 clones, of which 60% to 75% are seen a single time; 2.5% to 3.5% belongs to the top ten. The specimen was PBMCs. These TCRs come from a woman between 50 and 59 years old in good health and CMV-seropositive.

The chain is built from TRBV5-1 and TRBJ1-4, with 9 bases fitting TRBD1. V trimming: 4 bases; J trimming: 7 bases; junction bases outside the gene matches: 11. The length of the CDR3 is 16 residues. Germline CDR1 is SGHRS and CDR2 is YFSETQ. The CDR3 region is CASSTGQGRGFEKLFF. CDR3 sequence (DNA): TGCGCCAGCAGCACCGGACAGGGGAGGGGATTTGAAAAACTGTTTTTT.

This sequence joins TRBV15 and TRBJ1-2; D gene uncertain. Germline CDR1 and CDR2: LNHNV and YYDKDF (reference sequence). This CDR3 contains 13 residues. V was cut by 8 bases and J by 3 bases, with 13 bases left in between. CDR3 DNA: TGTGCCACCTCGCGCTCCCGATACTATGGCTACACCTTC. It translates to CATSRSRYYGYTF.

The genes are TRBV30 and TRBJ1-1; D gene uncertain. CDR1 is GTSNPN, CDR2 SVGIG, per germline (reference sequence). The V end was cut by 2 bases, the J end by 1 base, with 8 bases between. This CDR3 contains 13 residues. CDR3 sequence: CAWSSARNTEAFF. The DNA for the CDR3 is TGTGCCTGGAGTTCGGCTAGGAACACTGAAGCTTTCTTT.

The genes are TRBV10-3 and TRBJ2-3, with D possibly being TRBD2 (6 bases). CDR1 and CDR2 (germline): ENHRY, SYGVKD. CDR3 size: 16 residues. V was trimmed by 4 bases and J by 0 bases, leaving 14 bases between them. CDR3 in DNA: TGTGCCATCAGTGCCACTAGCCTAACTAGCACAGATACGCAGTATTTT. It is translated as CAISATSLTSTDTQYF.

Points on this clone: The same CDR3 also results from other DNA sequences found in this sample. The chain recombines TRBV5-1 with TRBJ1-5, with D unresolved. From germline, CDR1 is SGHRS and CDR2 YFSETQ. CDR3 length equals 13 residues. The V gene lost 0 bases and the J gene lost 7 bases, with 8 bases spanning the gap. For the CDR3, the DNA is TGCGCCAGCAGCTTGGCGGGGAACCAGCCCCAGCATTTT. It codes for CASSLAGNQPQHF.

The table lists this clone with a count of one. This chain joins TRBV29-1 and TRBJ1-2; 9 bases are shared with TRBD1. This CDR3 has 12 residues. The germline V gene has CDR1 SQVTM and CDR2 ANQGSEA. The V gene end was trimmed by 8 bases and the J gene end by 3 bases; junction bases not matched to a gene: 4. CDR3: CSTGDRDYGYTF. The DNA of the CDR3 is TGCAGCACGGGGGACAGGGACTATGGCTACACCTTC.

This rearrangement joins TRBV5-4 to TRBJ2-7; 7 bases are shared with TRBD1. The CDR3 runs to 14 residues. V was pared by 1 base and J by 6 bases, with 7 bases of the junction left unmatched. CDR1 is SGHNT, CDR2 YYREEE, per germline (reference sequence). The CDR3 region is CASSLSGQASEQYF. The CDR3 region has the DNA TGTGCCAGCAGCTTGTCAGGACAGGCGTCCGAGCAGTACTTC.

As to this clone: This CDR3 is also generated by other DNA sequences in the sample. V is TRBV9 and J is TRBJ2-7, with TRBD1 as a possible D gene (6 bases). Deletions cut 6 bases from V and 10 bases from J, with 26 bases between. The CDR3 totals 15 residues. In germline, CDR1 is SGDLS, CDR2 YYNGEE. The CDR3 coding sequence is TGTGCCAGCATTCGCAGGGGCCTCTCCTATGGGGGACAGTACTTC. Translation gives CASIRRGLSYGGQYF.

This chain uses TRBV9 with TRBJ1-1, with 8 bases identical to TRBD1. Germline lookup yields CDR1 SGDLS and CDR2 YYNGEE. The length of the CDR3 is 16 residues. Losses at the gene ends were 0 bases for V and 8 bases for J; bases not matched to a gene: 12. The CDR3 is CASSVEGTGRVKEAFF. The CDR3 nucleotides are TGTGCCAGCAGCGTAGAAGGGACAGGAAGAGTTAAGGAAGCTTTCTTT.

The chain has TRBV6-5 and TRBJ2-2; D call uncertain. Germline assignment: CDR1 MNHEY and CDR2 SVGAGI. The CDR3 spans 15 residues. Trimming pared 5 bases from V and 7 bases from J, leaving 17 bases between. The CDR3 spells CASSPPGARFGELFF. CDR3 DNA sequence: TGTGCCAGCAGTCCCCCGGGTGCGAGGTTCGGGGAGCTGTTTTTT.

The chain recombines TRBV29-1 with TRBJ1-2; D may be TRBD1 (6 bases). V lost 7 bases to trimming and J lost 6 bases, with 12 bases between them. Per germline, CDR1 SQVTM and CDR2 ANQGSEA. This CDR3 is built from 11 residues. The DNA for the CDR3 is TGCAGCGAACGGACAGCCAATGGCTACACCTTC. Encoded protein: CSERTANGYTF.

The chain carries TRBV18 and TRBJ2-1; the match to TRBD2 covers 11 bases. The CDR3 runs to 18 residues. CDR1 is KGHSH and CDR2 is LQKENI in the germline V gene. The V and J ends lost 3 bases and 6 bases, in that order; junction bases with no gene match: 13. Written as DNA, the CDR3 is TGTGCCAGCTCACCCATCACGCCGACTAGCGGGGAACCCAATGAGCAGTTCTTC. Translated: CASSPITPTSGEPNEQFF.

The J gene is TRBJ1-6, the V gene TRBV10-2; 7 nucleotides match TRBD1. Germline lookup yields CDR1 WSHSY and CDR2 SAAADI. J was trimmed by 8 bases and V by 8 bases; bases with no gene match: 3. CDR3 length equals 12 residues. Here the CDR3 reads CASGDRYSPLHF. DNA of the CDR3: TGCGCCAGCGGGGACAGATATTCACCCCTCCACTTT.

This sequence joins TRBV29-1 and TRBJ1-1; 7 bases map to TRBD1. V lost 6 bases to trimming and J lost 4 bases; unmatched junction nucleotides: 5. This CDR3 is 12 amino acids long. The V gene's germline CDR1 is SQVTM and CDR2 ANQGSEA. The CDR3 loop is CSVWDSGTEAFF. CDR3 sequence (DNA): TGCAGCGTGTGGGACAGCGGCACTGAAGCTTTCTTT.

This rearrangement joins TRBV11-2 to TRBJ1-1; D might be TRBD1 (5 bases). Germline CDR1 reads SGHAT; CDR2 reads FQNNGV. The CDR3 length is 15 residues. With 1 base removed from V and 3 bases from J, the gap between germline ends came to 12 bases. CDR3 sequence reads: CASSLGTTGDTEAFF. The CDR3 DNA is TGTGCCAGCAGCTTAGGTACTACAGGAGACACTGAAGCTTTCTTT. Based on the CDR3 plus reference TRBV11-2 and TRBJ1-1, the full variable domain is EAGVAQSPRYKIIEKRQSVAFWCNPISGHATLYWYQQILGQGPKLLIQFQNNGVVDDSQLPKDRFSAERLKGVDSTLKIQPAKLEDSAVYLCASSLGTTGDTEAFFGQGTRLTVV.

The CDR3 loop reads CASSSRGYNQPQHF. Written as DNA, the CDR3 is TGTGCCAGCAGTTCTCGGGGTTACAATCAGCCCCAGCATTTT. V usage is TRBV9 and J usage is TRBJ1-5; D ambiguous. Trimming removed 5 bases at V and 3 bases at J, with 12 bases between. Per germline, CDR1 SGDLS and CDR2 YYNGEE. The CDR3 has 14 amino acids.